Shown below are 14 T cell receptor beta chains from a single sample sequenced in a study of shared clonotypes between healthy human individuals. Data came from immunoSEQ multiplex PCR; TCRdb stores just in-frame clones and leaves some out. The sample contains under 1,100,000 clones, approximately 72% of which appear only once. Source material: memory CD4+ T cells sorted from blood. Subset defined: CD45RA-negative fraction. These receptors came from a young man in good health.

This rearrangement joins TRBV7-2 to TRBJ1-2; D unclear. Germline V gene lookup returns CDR1 SGHTA and CDR2 FQGNSA. This CDR3 spans 15 amino acids. Trimming stripped 1 base from V and 4 bases from J, with 13 bases between. The chain's CDR3 is CASSLGLHKGYGYTF. The DNA of the CDR3 is TGTGCCAGCAGCTTAGGGCTCCACAAAGGCTATGGCTACACCTTC.

The genes are TRBV19 and TRBJ1-6, with 8 nucleotides matching TRBD1. V lost 5 bases to trimming and J lost 6 bases; unmatched junction nucleotides: 3. The length of the CDR3 is 14 residues. CDR1 is LNHDA and CDR2 is SQIVND in the germline V gene (reference sequence). CDR3 sequence (DNA): TGTGCCAGTAGTTCACAGGGGGGTAATTCACCCCTCCACTTT. Residues: CASSSQGGNSPLHF.

This clone was seen a single time. The chain uses TRBV10-3 and TRBJ2-3, with TRBD2 matching 8 bases. The ends lost 4 bases at V and 5 bases at J; junction bases unmatched: 8. There are 15 residues in the CDR3. Germline loops: CDR1 ENHRY, CDR2 SYGVKD. CDR3 DNA: TGTGCCATCAGTGCCCGGGGGGGCGATCGAGATACGCAGTATTTT. As protein: CAISARGGDRDTQYF.

This chain joins TRBV19 and TRBJ2-4; D remains unclear. This CDR3 region has 14 residues. With 7 bases removed from V and 5 bases from J, the gap between germline ends came to 15 bases. Germline-derived CDR1 and CDR2 are LNHDA and SQIVND (reference sequence). The CDR3 region has the DNA TGTGCCAGTACCGCCCGGGTACAACAAAACATTCAGTACTTC. This encodes CASTARVQQNIQYF.

This clone was counted once. The chain couples TRBV5-8 to TRBJ2-5; D may correspond to TRBD1 or TRBD2 (5 bases each). The CDR3 consists of 12 residues. V lost 0 bases, J lost 9 bases, and 9 bases lay in between. Per germline, CDR1 SGHTS and CDR2 YDEGEE. The CDR3 DNA is TGTGCCAGCAGCTTGGATGTGGGGGCCCAGTACTTC. Protein sequence: CASSLDVGAQYF. Full variable domain (outside the CDR3, taken from reference TRBV5-8 and TRBJ2-5): EAGVTQSPTHLIKTRGQQATLRCSPISGHTSVYWYQQALGLGLQFLLWYDEGEERNRGNFPPRFSGRQFPNYSSELNVNALELEDSALYLCASSLDVGAQYFGPGTRLLVL.

As to this clone: A far larger clone is one nucleotide away, so this likely arose from a read error. Other DNA sequences in the sample encode the same CDR3. The V and J genes are TRBV6-1 and TRBJ1-2; 8 bases match TRBD1. From germline, CDR1 is MNHNS and CDR2 SASEGT. The CDR3 is made up of 14 amino acids. Here the CDR3 DNA reads TGTGCCAGCAGTGAAAGGACAGGGCCCTATGGCTACACCTTT. Translating it yields CASSERTGPYGYTF.

The chain combines TRBV11-2 with TRBJ2-5; 10 bases align to TRBD2. The CDR3 extends over 19 amino acids. CDR1 and CDR2 from the germline V gene are SGHAT and FQNNGV. V trimming: 0 bases; J trimming: 4 bases; junction bases outside the gene matches: 14. The CDR3, as DNA: TGTGCCAGCAGCTTAGATCGTATCCCCCGGCTAGCGGGGGCAGAGACCCAGTACTTC. Amino acids: CASSLDRIPRLAGAETQYF.

V gene TRBV7-2 combines with J gene TRBJ1-2, with a tentative D call TRBD1 (5 bases). The V gene's germline CDR1 is SGHTA and CDR2 FQGNSA. The V end was cut by 2 bases, the J end by 2 bases, with 9 bases between. This CDR3 is 14 amino acids long. The CDR3 coding sequence is TGTGCCAGCAGCTTACTTCAGGGAAACTATGGCTACACCTTC. Translating it yields CASSLLQGNYGYTF.

V usage is TRBV30 and J usage is TRBJ1-4; D may be TRBD1 (5 bases). Trimming left V 4 bases short and J 7 bases short, with 19 bases between. Germline V lookup: CDR1 GTSNPN, CDR2 SVGIG (reference sequence). The CDR3 runs to 15 residues. The CDR3 nucleotides read TGTGCCTGGACCTTGGGGGTCGGGGGGAGTGAAAAACTGTTTTTT. Its translation is CAWTLGVGGSEKLFF.

The chain recombines TRBV18 with TRBJ1-1, with D hard to call. Germline V gives CDR1 KGHSH, CDR2 LQKENI. The V gene lost 4 bases and the J gene lost 3 bases, with 18 bases spanning the gap. The CDR3 runs 16 residues. The CDR3 DNA follows: TGTGCCAGCTCACGAGGGTATGGGGATAGAGACACTGAAGCTTTCTTT. Amino acids: CASSRGYGDRDTEAFF.

The rearrangement uses TRBV21-1 and TRBJ2-7; the table's D call, TRBD2, was not checked against the DNA. TRBV21-1 is recorded as a pseudogene. There are 14 residues in the CDR3. CDR3 residues: CASSKEGPAYEQYF. CDR3 bases: TGTGCCAGCAGCAAGGAGGGCCCGGCTTACGAGCAGTACTTC.

V gene TRBV6-1 combines with J gene TRBJ2-1; 13 nucleotides align to TRBD2. This CDR3 comprises 15 residues. J lost 9 bases, V lost 5 bases, and 7 bases had no gene match. CDR1 is MNHNS, CDR2 SASEGT, per germline. The CDR3 DNA reads TGTGCCAGCAGTCTCACTAGCGGGGGGGCCGGTGAGCAGTTCTTC. Protein: CASSLTSGGAGEQFF.

Written as DNA, the CDR3 is TGTGACAAAAAAACGAGGGTTAGGCAGCCCCAGCATTTT. It yields the protein CDKKTRVRQPQHF. The rearrangement joins TRBV6-5 to TRBJ1-5, with D hard to call. CDR1 is MNHEY, CDR2 SVGAGI, per germline. CDR3 length: 13 residues.

The chain couples TRBV5-5 to TRBJ2-3; 12 nucleotides line up with TRBD2. J lost 5 bases, V lost 4 bases, and 17 bases had no gene match. CDR3 length: 19 amino acids. In germline, CDR1 is SGHKS, CDR2 YYEKEE (reference sequence). The CDR3 DNA is TGTGCCAGCAGCGCAAAGGGGGCCGAACTAGCGGGAGGACGAGATACGCAGTATTTT. Protein: CASSAKGAELAGGRDTQYF.